One and the same sample provided the 25 T cell receptor beta chains below, sequenced in a study of identical twins. One entry per CDR3 protein, called by TCRdb with MiXCR from the 5' RACE reads. This table holds about 190,000 distinct CDR3 sequences, roughly 15% found once. These data were likewise used in another study, on T cells expressing NK-cell markers.

The specimen sequenced was CD8+ T cells sorted from blood. The receptors stem from a woman aged 18-29 years in good health.

The chain couples TRBV19 to TRBJ2-7, with 8 bases identical to TRBD2. Per germline, CDR1 LNHDA and CDR2 SQIVND (reference sequence). Germline trimming cut 3 bases from V and 5 bases from J; bases unmatched to any gene: 9. The CDR3 contains 15 residues. The CDR3 nucleotides are TGTGCCAGTAGTATGTCTTGGACTAGCAAAGACGAGCAGTACTTC. It codes for CASSMSWTSKDEQYF.

This clonotype turned up a few times. This chain uses TRBV29-1 with TRBJ2-7, with D tentatively TRBD2 (6 bases). Germline V lookup: CDR1 SQVTM, CDR2 ANQGSEA. V was trimmed by 4 bases and J by 5 bases, leaving 15 bases between them. The CDR3 runs 13 residues. CDR3 DNA: TGCAGCGTTGGCGGAGGGACGTTCAACGAGCAGTACTTC. Its protein product is CSVGGGTFNEQYF.

The CDR3 sequence is CATSTSGETDTQYF. The CDR3 coding sequence is TGTGCCACCTCGACTAGCGGGGAGACAGATACGCAGTATTTT. The chain combines TRBV6-4 with TRBJ2-3; TRBD2 aligns across 11 bases. Unmatched junction bases numbered 6, after V lost 10 bases and J lost 3 bases. The CDR3 has 14 amino acids. Germline assignment: CDR1 MRHNA and CDR2 SNTAGT.

This clonotype was observed a few times. CDR3 nucleotide sequence: TGTGCCAGCAGCTTAGTTCACAGGAGAGAGACCCAGTACTTC. It is translated as CASSLVHRRETQYF. V is TRBV11-2 and J is TRBJ2-5, with a weak D call TRBD1 (5 bases). Trimming pared 1 base from V and 4 bases from J, leaving 10 bases between. The CDR3 runs to 14 residues. Germline CDR1 is SGHAT and CDR2 is FQNNGV.

This clonotype showed up many times. V gene TRBV3-1 combines with J gene TRBJ2-5; no clear D. Trimming stripped 0 bases from V and 7 bases from J, with 0 bases between. CDR3 length: 10 amino acids. CDR1 and CDR2 from the germline V gene are LGHDT and YNNKEL (reference sequence). The CDR3 sequence: CASSQETQYF. The CDR3 nucleotides are TGTGCCAGCAGCCAAGAGACCCAGTACTTC.

In its sample, this clonotype was seen a few times. V and J are TRBV20-1 and TRBJ2-7; D gene ambiguous. Germline CDR1 is DFQATT and CDR2 is SNEGSKA (reference sequence). V was pared by 5 bases and J by 2 bases, with 16 bases between. The CDR3 spans 14 residues. DNA of the CDR3: TGCAGTGCTCGATCCCGGGTGGAAGCCTACGAGCAGTACTTC. Protein product: CSARSRVEAYEQYF.

This chain connects TRBV19 to TRBJ2-1; maybe TRBD2 (5 bases). Per germline, CDR1 LNHDA and CDR2 SQIVND (reference sequence). The V gene lost 5 bases and the J gene lost 4 bases, with 12 bases spanning the gap. CDR3 length equals 14 residues. The CDR3 nucleotides read TGTGCCAGTAGTGCTAGCACTCCTTACAATGAGCAGTTCTTC. The encoded protein is CASSASTPYNEQFF.

The chain joins TRBV30 to TRBJ2-7; possibly TRBD1 for D (6 bases). Germline V lookup: CDR1 GTSNPN, CDR2 SVGIG (reference sequence). This CDR3 region has 13 residues. Trimming pared 1 base from V and 3 bases from J, leaving 10 bases between. The CDR3, as DNA: TGTGCCTGGAGTGCCGGGACAAACTACGAGCAGTACTTC. Protein product: CAWSAGTNYEQYF.

The chain employs TRBV12-3 or TRBV12-4 and TRBJ2-3; D may be TRBD1 or TRBD2 (6 bases each). V was pared by 3 bases and J by 8 bases, with 15 bases between. The CDR3 loop spans 14 amino acids. CDR3: CASSLGGLAGTQYF. In nucleotides, the CDR3 is TGTGCCAGCAGTTTGGGGGGCCTGGCCGGTACGCAGTATTTT.

J is TRBJ2-7 and V is TRBV5-1; 9 bases are shared with TRBD1. CDR3 size: 16 residues. Germline V gene sequence: CDR1 SGHRS, CDR2 YFSETQ. The junction had 11 bases not matched to a gene; V was cut back by 0 bases and J by 7 bases. The CDR3: CASSLGTGTGQWEQYF. CDR3 bases: TGCGCCAGCAGCTTGGGTACCGGGACAGGGCAGTGGGAGCAGTACTTC. Variable domain in full (rest from reference TRBV5-1 and TRBJ2-7): KAGVTQTPRYLIKTRGQQVTLSCSPISGHRSVSWYQQTPGQGLQFLFEYFSETQRNKGNFPGRFSGRQFSNSRSEMNVSTLELGDSALYLCASSLGTGTGQWEQYFGPGTRLTVT.

The genes are TRBV12-3 or TRBV12-4 and TRBJ2-1; no clear D gene. The ends were cut back, 6 bases at V and 8 bases at J, with 20 bases in the middle. The CDR3 has 15 amino acids. As DNA, the CDR3 is TGTGCCAGCAGGCCCATAGAAGATGGTCAGGATGAGCAGTTCTTC. This sequence encodes CASRPIEDGQDEQFF.

This clonotype was picked up a small number of times. This chain connects TRBV12-3 or TRBV12-4 to TRBJ2-1; 10 nucleotides agree with TRBD1. The CDR3 has 11 amino acids. V lost 4 bases to trimming and J lost 14 bases; unmatched junction nucleotides: 2. The DNA for the CDR3 is TGTGCCAGCAGTTGGGGGACAGGGGAGTTCTTC. It encodes CASSWGTGEFF.

This sequence joins TRBV19 and TRBJ1-1; D call uncertain. Trimming left V 2 bases short and J 1 base short, with 5 bases between. The CDR3 extends over 13 amino acids. In germline, CDR1 is LNHDA, CDR2 SQIVND (reference sequence). The CDR3 sequence is CASSITENTEAFF. The CDR3, as DNA: TGTGCCAGTAGTATAACGGAGAACACTGAAGCTTTCTTT.

J is TRBJ2-1 and V is TRBV29-1; maybe TRBD1 (5 bases). The V gene lost 4 bases and the J gene lost 9 bases, with 13 bases spanning the gap. The CDR3 covers 12 residues. Germline lookup yields CDR1 SQVTM and CDR2 ANQGSEA. CDR3 region: CSVGKVRGEQFF. CDR3 bases: TGCAGCGTTGGAAAGGTTAGGGGTGAGCAGTTCTTC.

V usage is TRBV4-3 and J usage is TRBJ1-1; 7 nucleotides align to TRBD1. The V gene's germline CDR1 is LGHNA and CDR2 YSLEER. The CDR3 length is 13 residues. V dropped 3 bases and J dropped 4; count of bases not matched to a gene: 2. The CDR3 nucleotides read TGCGCCAGCAGCCATTACAGGGGCACTGAAGCTTTCTTT. This encodes CASSHYRGTEAFF.

This clonotype was found a few times. The V gene is TRBV12-3 or TRBV12-4, the J gene TRBJ2-3; D unresolved. This CDR3 is built from 11 residues. The ends were cut back, 8 bases at V and 7 bases at J, with 10 bases in the middle. The CDR3 region is CASSSENTQYF. CDR3 bases: TGTGCCAGCTCGAGCGAGAATACGCAGTATTTT.

The V gene is TRBV6-1, the J gene TRBJ2-1; TRBD2 is a possible D gene (6 bases). V lost 4 bases and J lost 6, with 16 bases in between. Germline V lookup: CDR1 MNHNS, CDR2 SASEGT. This CDR3 comprises 15 residues. The chain's CDR3 is CASSGSGDAPNEQFF. DNA of the CDR3: TGTGCCAGCAGTGGTTCGGGGGACGCACCCAATGAGCAGTTCTTC.

The V gene is TRBV12-3 or TRBV12-4, the J gene TRBJ2-2, with unresolved D. V lost 6 bases and J lost 0, with 11 bases in between. The CDR3 spans 15 residues. The CDR3 protein is CASSPALSNTGELFF. In nucleotides, the CDR3 is TGTGCCAGCAGCCCAGCTCTTTCGAACACCGGGGAGCTGTTTTTT.

The rearrangement uses TRBV6-2 or TRBV6-3 and TRBJ2-1, with 11 bases identical to TRBD2. Germline V gene data show CDR1 as MNHEY and CDR2 as SVGEGT. The CDR3 has 15 amino acids. The junction had 6 bases not matched to a gene; V was cut back by 5 bases and J by 6 bases. CDR3 DNA sequence: TGTGCCAGCAGTCAACTAGCGGGAGAGGGCAATGAGCAGTTCTTC. It yields the protein CASSQLAGEGNEQFF.

This sequence joins TRBV10-2 and TRBJ2-1; TRBD2 matches 11 bases. V shed 6 bases and J 7 bases; nucleotides not matched to a gene: 5. The CDR3 totals 14 residues. Germline V gene data show CDR1 as WSHSY and CDR2 as SAAADI. DNA for the CDR3: TGCGCCAGCAGCTATAGCGGGAGGGCGAATGAGCAGTTCTTC. Amino acid sequence: CASSYSGRANEQFF.

The chain recombines TRBV12-3 or TRBV12-4 with TRBJ2-1; D is perhaps TRBD1 or TRBD2 (5 bases each). The length of the CDR3 is 13 residues. Trimming took 0 bases from V and 10 from J, leaving 10 bases between them. DNA for the CDR3: TGTGCCAGCAGTTTAGCGCCGAGGGACGAGCAGTTCTTC. This sequence encodes CASSLAPRDEQFF.

CDR3 coding DNA: TGCGCCAGCAGCGGAACGGGGGGAACTAATGAAAAACTGTTTTTT. It yields the protein CASSGTGGTNEKLFF. V gene TRBV5-1 combines with J gene TRBJ1-4; tentative D call: TRBD1 (5 bases). Trimming stripped 4 bases from V and 1 base from J, with 11 bases between. The CDR3 has 15 residues. CDR1 and CDR2 (germline): SGHRS, YFSETQ.

The chain carries TRBV4-2 and TRBJ2-2, with unresolved D. Trimming stripped 2 bases from V and 6 bases from J, with 4 bases between. From germline, CDR1 is LGHNA and CDR2 YNFKEQ. The CDR3 totals 12 residues. The CDR3 DNA sequence: TGTGCCAGCAGCCAATTTCCCGGGGAGCTGTTTTTT. This encodes CASSQFPGELFF.

The gene calls are TRBV6-5 and TRBJ1-1; TRBD1 aligns across 9 bases. Germline CDR1 reads MNHEY; CDR2 reads SVGAGI. The CDR3 extends over 16 amino acids. J was trimmed by 6 bases and V by 4 bases; bases with no gene match: 12. Here the CDR3 reads CASSSGTGMIWPEAFF. CDR3 nucleotide sequence: TGTGCCAGCAGTTCCGGGACAGGGATGATCTGGCCTGAAGCTTTCTTT.

The rearrangement links TRBV5-1 to TRBJ1-6, with D possibly matching TRBD1 (5 bases). Germline V gives CDR1 SGHRS, CDR2 YFSETQ. V lost 0 bases and J lost 6, with 13 bases in between. There are 16 residues in the CDR3. The CDR3 here is CASSLAGRVGNSPLHF. The CDR3 DNA reads TGCGCCAGCAGCTTGGCGGGCAGGGTTGGTAATTCACCCCTCCACTTT. The full variable domain, in which reference TRBV5-1 and TRBJ1-6 provide the parts outside the CDR3, is KAGVTQTPRYLIKTRGQQVTLSCSPISGHRSVSWYQQTPGQGLQFLFEYFSETQRNKGNFPGRFSGRQFSNSRSEMNVSTLELGDSALYLCASSLAGRVGNSPLHFGNGTRLTVT.